This entry concerns a single T cell receptor beta chain. The sample originates from a study of control samples from healthy donors and cancer patients. Sequenced by immunoSEQ multiplex PCR; TCRdb stores in-frame clones only, minus some. The sample includes 110,000 to 150,000 clones, around 90% seen only once; the top ten take just under 5%. CDR3 length: 14 amino acids. Germline loops: CDR1 MNHEY, CDR2 SVGAGI. V lost 2 bases and J 4 bases, leaving 11 bases between the germline ends. This rearrangement joins TRBV6-5 to TRBJ2-5; D gene unclear. The TCR was taken from a man aged 25 to 40 in good health. Sequencing was carried out using blood. The CDR3 is CASSYTTTGETQYF. The CDR3, as DNA: TGTGCCAGCAGTTACACCACCACTGGAGAGACCCAGTACTTC.